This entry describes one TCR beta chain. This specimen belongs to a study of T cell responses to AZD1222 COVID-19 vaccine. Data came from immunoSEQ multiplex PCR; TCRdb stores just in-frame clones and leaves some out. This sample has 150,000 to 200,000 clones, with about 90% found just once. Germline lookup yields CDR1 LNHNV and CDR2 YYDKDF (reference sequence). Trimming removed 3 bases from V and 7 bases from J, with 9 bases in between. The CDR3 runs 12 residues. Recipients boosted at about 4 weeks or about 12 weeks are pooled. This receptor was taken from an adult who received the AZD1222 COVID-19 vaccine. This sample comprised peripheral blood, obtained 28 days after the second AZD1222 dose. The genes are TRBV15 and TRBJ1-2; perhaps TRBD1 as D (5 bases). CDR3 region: CATSRGLSGYTF. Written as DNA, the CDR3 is TGTGCCACCAGCAGGGGGCTTTCTGGCTACACCTTC. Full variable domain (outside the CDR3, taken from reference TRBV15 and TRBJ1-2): DAMVIQNPRYQVTQFGKPVTLSCSQTLNHNVMYWYQQKSSQAPKLLFHYYDKDFNNEADTPDNFQSRRPNTSFCFLDIRSPGLGDTAMYLCATSRGLSGYTFGSGTRLTVV.